The 27 T cell receptor beta chains below all came from one sample that was sequenced in a study of T cells of healthy individuals. TCRdb reprocessed the 5' RACE reads via MiXCR and lists one record per CDR3 protein. The table shows roughly 87,000 distinct CDR3 sequences, with 17% occurring only once. The receptor set was obtained from a human donor in good health.

The sample holds many counts of this clonotype. The J gene is TRBJ2-5, the V gene TRBV5-4, with 10 bases that match TRBD2. Unmatched junction bases numbered 7, after V lost 1 base and J lost 4 bases. Germline V gives CDR1 SGHNT, CDR2 YYREEE (reference sequence). This CDR3 is built from 16 residues. The DNA of the CDR3 is TGTGCCAGCAGCTTGTGGAAGGTAGCGGGAGGAGAGACCCAGTACTTC. It specifies CASSLWKVAGGETQYF.

This clonotype appeared a few times. The V call is TRBV4-2, the J call TRBJ2-3, with TRBD2 as a possible D gene (7 bases). The CDR3 totals 15 residues. Per the germline V gene, CDR1 is LGHNA and CDR2 is YNFKEQ. Trimming removed 8 bases at V and 0 bases at J, with 15 bases between. This chain's CDR3 is CASRRGGASTDTQYF. CDR3 nucleotides: TGTGCCAGCCGGCGAGGGGGGGCTAGCACAGATACGCAGTATTTT.

J is TRBJ1-2 and V is TRBV25-1; D might be TRBD1 (6 bases). V was cut by 8 bases and J by 7 bases, with 17 bases left in between. CDR3 length: 13 amino acids. Germline lookup yields CDR1 MGHDK and CDR2 SYGVNS. The CDR3 loop is CASHPAGALGYTF. The CDR3 DNA sequence: TGTGCCAGCCACCCGGCGGGGGCGCTTGGCTACACCTTC.

In its sample, this clonotype was seen many times. This chain links TRBV27 with TRBJ1-1; no clear D. Trimming removed 2 bases at V and 4 bases at J, with 8 bases between. Germline V gene lookup returns CDR1 MNHEY and CDR2 SMNVEV (reference sequence). The CDR3 runs to 13 residues. The CDR3 DNA reads as TGTGCCAGCAGTTTAGGGGAGAGCACTGAAGCTTTCTTT. Its protein is CASSLGESTEAFF.

This clonotype was seen ten or more times. This rearrangement joins TRBV6-6 to TRBJ1-5; D may be TRBD1 (5 bases). CDR3 length: 13 amino acids. CDR1 and CDR2 (germline): MNHNY, SVGAGI (reference sequence). The ends were cut back, 7 bases at V and 1 base at J, with 8 bases in the middle. The CDR3 DNA reads as TGTGCCAGCATGGGGGGAAGCAATCAGCCCCAGCATTTT. This codes for CASMGGSNQPQHF.

This clonotype has only a few counts. The chain uses TRBV6-9 and TRBJ1-5, with 7 bases identical to TRBD1. Germline lookup yields CDR1 MNHGY and CDR2 SVAAGI. CDR3 size: 13 residues. Trimming cost V 9 bases and J 6 bases; bases outside gene matches: 8. The CDR3: CARRGHWGQPQHF. CDR3 coding DNA: TGTGCCAGGAGGGGGCACTGGGGTCAGCCCCAGCATTTT.

The chain uses TRBV12-3 or TRBV12-4 and TRBJ2-1; 9 bases agree with TRBD2. CDR3 size: 16 residues. Losses at the gene ends were 2 bases for V and 5 bases for J; bases not matched to a gene: 7. The CDR3 reads CASSLIAGGRNNEQFF. DNA of the CDR3: TGTGCCAGCAGTTTAATTGCGGGGGGGCGCAACAATGAGCAGTTCTTC.

The genes are TRBV20-1 and TRBJ2-7; 9 bases match TRBD1. This CDR3 has 15 amino acids. J gave up 1 base and V 5 bases, and 9 bases lay outside the gene matches. Germline V gene data show CDR1 as DFQATT and CDR2 as SNEGSKA (reference sequence). The chain's CDR3 is CSAETPGQGSYEQYF. The CDR3 DNA reads as TGCAGTGCTGAAACCCCGGGACAGGGATCCTACGAGCAGTACTTC.

The J gene is TRBJ2-3, the V gene TRBV7-2, with D unresolved. The CDR3 length is 12 residues. The V end lost 5 bases, the J end lost 4 bases, and 7 bases lay between the germline ends. Germline V gives CDR1 SGHTA, CDR2 FQGNSA. The CDR3 DNA follows: TGTGCCAGCAGCCCTTGGGCAGATACGCAGTATTTT. Encoded protein: CASSPWADTQYF.

The genes are TRBV20-1 and TRBJ2-1; D perhaps matches TRBD2 (6 bases). V lost 0 bases and J 6 bases, leaving 12 bases between the germline ends. This CDR3 comprises 14 residues. Germline CDR1 DFQATT, CDR2 SNEGSKA (reference sequence). The CDR3 reads CSAREGGLVNEQFF. CDR3 in DNA: TGCAGTGCTAGAGAGGGAGGCCTCGTCAATGAGCAGTTCTTC.

The genes are TRBV19 and TRBJ2-3; weak D call: TRBD2 (6 bases). V was pared by 7 bases and J by 6 bases, with 26 bases between. CDR1 is LNHDA, CDR2 SQIVND, per germline (reference sequence). The CDR3 extends over 17 amino acids. The chain's CDR3 is CASTSNPGTLVPDTQYF. Written as DNA, the CDR3 is TGTGCCAGTACCTCGAACCCCGGGACTCTCGTGCCGGATACGCAGTATTTT.

V and J are TRBV4-1 and TRBJ1-1, with D perhaps TRBD1 (5 bases). The ends were cut back, 7 bases at V and 5 bases at J, with 17 bases in the middle. CDR1 and CDR2 (germline): MGHRA, YSYEKL. The CDR3 has 14 amino acids. The CDR3 coding sequence is TGCGCCAGCACCGGAGAGGGGAGGGGTACTGAAGCTTTCTTT. Amino acids: CASTGEGRGTEAFF.

There are a few counts of this clonotype. The chain links TRBV18 to TRBJ2-1, with TRBD1 as a possible D gene (5 bases). Trimming stripped 4 bases from V and 1 base from J, with 8 bases between. This CDR3 is 14 amino acids long. CDR1 is KGHSH and CDR2 is LQKENI in the germline V gene. CDR3 amino acids: CASSLQASYNEQFF. For the CDR3, the DNA is TGTGCCAGCTCACTACAGGCTTCCTACAATGAGCAGTTCTTC. Full variable domain (rest looked up from reference TRBV18 and TRBJ2-1): NAGVMQNPRHLVRRRGQEARLRCSPMKGHSHVYWYRQLPEEGLKFMVYLQKENIIDESGMPKERFSAEFPKEGPSILRIQQVVRGDSAAYFCASSLQASYNEQFFGPGTRLTVL.

The V gene is TRBV5-5, the J gene TRBJ2-5, with TRBD2 matching over 7 bases. V lost 0 bases, J lost 5 bases, and 7 bases stayed unmatched. The CDR3 spans 15 residues. CDR1 and CDR2 from the germline V gene are SGHKS and YYEKEE (reference sequence). The CDR3 is CASSLASGAPETQYF. CDR3 coding DNA: TGTGCCAGCAGCTTGGCTAGCGGTGCCCCGGAGACCCAGTACTTC.

The V gene is TRBV28, the J gene TRBJ2-3; D unclear. The V gene lost 2 bases and the J gene lost 7 bases, with 7 bases spanning the gap. The CDR3 length is 12 residues. CDR1 is MDHEN, CDR2 SYDVKM, per germline. The CDR3 DNA is TGTGCCAGCAGTTTAAGGGTCCATACGCAGTATTTT. Translated, it gives CASSLRVHTQYF.

This clonotype was recorded at least ten times. The CDR3 nucleotides read TGTGCCAGCAGTTATCGGGGCCAAGAGACCCAGTACTTC. It encodes CASSYRGQETQYF. This rearrangement joins TRBV6-2 or TRBV6-3 to TRBJ2-5; the D gene is possibly TRBD2 (5 bases). V was clipped by 3 bases and J by 1 base, with 6 bases between them. The CDR3 covers 13 residues. The germline V gene has CDR1 MNHEY and CDR2 SVGEGT.

This chain connects TRBV14 to TRBJ1-5; D call uncertain. Germline loops: CDR1 SGHDN, CDR2 FVKESK. V shed 0 bases and J shed 6 bases, with 9 bases lying between them. The CDR3 extends over 14 amino acids. This CDR3 is CASSQEPFIQPQHF. The DNA of the CDR3 is TGTGCCAGCAGCCAAGAACCGTTCATTCAGCCCCAGCATTTT. The full variable domain, rest sourced from reference TRBV14 and TRBJ1-5, is EAGVTQFPSHSVIEKGQTVTLRCDPISGHDNLYWYRRVMGKEIKFLLHFVKESKQDESGMPNNRFLAERTGGTYSTLKVQPAELEDSGVYFCASSQEPFIQPQHFGDGTRLSIL.

The CDR3 loop is CASSAPGGYGYTF. The CDR3 DNA is TGTGCCAGCAGCGCGCCCGGGGGGTACGGCTACACCTTC. The chain is built from TRBV7-8 and TRBJ1-2, with TRBD1 as a possible D gene (5 bases). This CDR3 spans 13 amino acids. Germline V lookup: CDR1 SGHVS, CDR2 FQNEAQ. V lost 5 bases and J 8 bases, leaving 15 bases between the germline ends. The whole variable domain, filled in from reference TRBV7-8 and TRBJ1-2, reads GAGVSQSPRYKVAKRGQDVALRCDPISGHVSLFWYQQALGQGPEFLTYFQNEAQLDKSGLPSDRFFAERPEGSVSTLKIQRTQQEDSAVYLCASSAPGGYGYTFGSGTRLTVV.

The chain links TRBV10-3 to TRBJ2-7; 9 bases map to TRBD1. Germline CDR1 reads ENHRY; CDR2 reads SYGVKD. The junction had 5 bases not matched to a gene; V was cut back by 6 bases and J by 2 bases. The CDR3 runs to 14 residues. Here the CDR3 reads CAIRGDRDTYEQYF. As DNA, the CDR3 is TGTGCCATCAGGGGGGACAGGGATACCTACGAGCAGTACTTC.

The table lists this clonotype with a few counts. The J gene is TRBJ1-2, the V gene TRBV24-1; TRBD1 might be the D (6 bases). This CDR3 is 13 amino acids long. V gave up 4 bases and J gave up 3 bases, with 8 bases separating them. Germline V gives CDR1 KGHDR, CDR2 SFDVKD. CDR3 protein: CATSEGQYYGYTF. In DNA, the CDR3 is TGTGCCACCAGTGAAGGACAGTACTATGGCTACACCTTC.

This chain links TRBV20-1 with TRBJ2-5, with D maybe TRBD2 (7 bases). There are 15 residues in the CDR3. The V end lost 0 bases, the J end lost 2 bases, and 13 bases lay between the germline ends. CDR1 is DFQATT and CDR2 is SNEGSKA in the germline V gene (reference sequence). For the CDR3, the DNA is TGCAGTGCTAGAGAGGGGGGGCCAGGGCAAGAGACCCAGTACTTC. Translated, it gives CSAREGGPGQETQYF.

This clonotype was counted at least ten times. The rearrangement links TRBV5-1 to TRBJ1-5; the D gene is possibly TRBD1 (5 bases). Germline V lookup: CDR1 SGHRS, CDR2 YFSETQ. The V gene lost 4 bases and the J gene lost 2 bases, with 13 bases spanning the gap. This CDR3 has 15 residues. The CDR3 region is CASSPGVIGNQPQHF. Here the CDR3 DNA reads TGCGCCAGCAGCCCGGGGGTGATAGGCAATCAGCCCCAGCATTTT.

The sample holds many counts of this clonotype. The J gene is TRBJ1-3, the V gene TRBV6-5; D is unclear. This CDR3 spans 15 amino acids. Germline V gene data show CDR1 as MNHEY and CDR2 as SVGAGI. Between the trimmed V and J ends, which lost 6 bases and 0 bases, there was a span of 12 bases. The CDR3 region is CASSKDGSSGNTIYF. The CDR3, as DNA: TGTGCCAGCAGCAAAGACGGTAGCTCTGGAAACACCATATATTTT.

This clonotype appeared once. This chain joins TRBV5-5 and TRBJ2-3, with unresolved D. This CDR3 is 15 amino acids long. The V gene lost 0 bases and the J gene lost 6 bases, with 14 bases spanning the gap. Germline-derived CDR1 and CDR2 are SGHKS and YYEKEE (reference sequence). CDR3 nucleotides: TGTGCCAGCAGCTTGGAGGTGCTGGGGTTGGATACGCAGTATTTT. Its translation is CASSLEVLGLDTQYF.

There are many counts of this clonotype. V usage is TRBV28 and J usage is TRBJ1-2; tentatively, D is TRBD1 (5 bases). The germline V gene encodes CDR1 MDHEN and CDR2 SYDVKM. The CDR3 sequence is 13 residues long. Trimming removed 6 bases at V and 4 bases at J, with 12 bases between. CDR3 sequence reads: CASRVGQVYGYTF. The CDR3 bases are TGTGCCAGCAGGGTGGGGCAGGTCTATGGCTACACCTTC.

The V call is TRBV29-1, the J call TRBJ2-7, with 10 nucleotides matching TRBD2. There are 16 residues in the CDR3. The germline CDR1 and CDR2 sequences are SQVTM and ANQGSEA. J lost 1 base, V lost 4 bases, and 10 bases had no gene match. The DNA for the CDR3 is TGCAGCGTTGTGGGCCTAGCGGGAGCCCCGTCCTACGAGCAGTACTTC. Its protein is CSVVGLAGAPSYEQYF.

In its sample, this clonotype was seen a few times. The gene calls are TRBV7-2 and TRBJ2-4; weak D call: TRBD2 (5 bases). The CDR3 is 14 amino acids. The germline CDR1 and CDR2 sequences are SGHTA and FQGNSA. Trimming cost V 3 bases and J 2 bases, with 8 bases left between them. DNA of the CDR3: TGTGCCAGCAGCTTCGGCGGGTCCAAAAACATTCAGTACTTC. It is translated as CASSFGGSKNIQYF.